In this sample, the clone carrying this T cell receptor beta chain turned up a few times. Its target is unknown. The data derive from a study of Graves' ophthalmopathy and Graves' hyperthyroidism. Overall study: Peripheral blood collection took place at initial diagnosis, before any treatment.

Other autoimmune diseases, uncontrolled infections, pregnancy or lactation ruled patients out of participation. Trimming took off 2 bases at V and 6 bases at J, with 2 bases between the two ends. The V gene's germline CDR1 is GTSNPN and CDR2 SVGIG (reference sequence). The CDR3 loop spans 11 amino acids. Findings of the study overall: From stable hyperthyroidism, ophthalmopathy was separated by a 13-signature model with about 88% sensitivity and 75% to 82% specificity. Blood was where most expanded thyroid clonotypes above 0.001 frequency also turned up.

CDR3 regions of TCR beta were amplified from RNA transcripts. Following a first-round RT-PCR that used HTBI primers, a second-round multiplex PCR was carried out. TCRdb used MiXCR to reprocess the multiplex PCR reads, holding one entry per CDR3 protein. The table records approximately 640,000 distinct CDR3 sequences, roughly 41% of them present only once. This receptor was obtained from an adult man with Graves' ophthalmopathy. The specimen was peripheral blood. The gene calls are TRBV30 and TRBJ1-6, with unresolved D. CDR3 sequence: CAWSSNSPLHF. In DNA form, the CDR3 reads TGTGCCTGGAGTTCTAATTCACCCCTCCACTTT.